Described below is a single TCR beta chain sequence and its context. Its antigen remains unidentified. No per-base quality is available; no much larger clone lies one base away. Trimming takes 6 bases from V and 2 bases from J, and the germline ends sit 17 bases apart. The CDR3 holds 15 amino acids from the cysteine to the phenylalanine. Just the 45-base CDR3 DNA is kept, in frame starting at base 1. CDR1 and CDR2 were assigned from the germline V gene as MNHNS and SASEGT. These data originate in a study of shared clonotypes between healthy human individuals (dated by TCRdb to the early 2020s). Concerning the study at large: The cohort included three men and a couple of women between 18 and 49 years of age. Each donor's leukapheresis produced roughly between about 0.9 and 9.5 billion PBMCs. Libraries were prepared and TCR repertoires were sequenced by different laboratories using diverse techniques, in order to increase sequencing depth and limit assay-specific biases. To estimate repertoire size and how much clonotype sharing occurs between individuals, the study deeply sequenced the blood TCR repertoires of 4 to 6 healthy adults. For each donor, three plates each were used for CD4 naive and CD4 memory, two plates were used for CD8 naive, and one plate was used for CD8 memory.

The investigation overall reported the following: Incomplete sequencing was indicated by rarefaction of sorted-subset datasets, despite the large sequencing depth. Approximately 4.8% of naive CD4, around 3.5% of naive CD8, 2.3% of memory CD4, and less than 0.45% of memory CD8 clonotypes were shared across several donors. Naive subsets generally had larger estimated clonotype richness than memory subsets. Because the study included only a small number of donors, the genetic and exposure-history diversity represented was limited. Higher generation probabilities were observed for clonotypes shared by all four sorted-subset donors than for non-shared clonotypes. Pairwise subsampling indicated that sequencing depth was expected to affect the degree of clonotype sharing among donors. Sampling was restricted to blood, and TCR repertoires in tissues likely differ from the TCR repertoires found in blood.

Using the deep immunoSEQ assay, TCR CDR3 regions were amplified from genomic DNA by multiplex PCR. Extracted genomic DNA from each cell subset was spread evenly across all wells of several immunoSEQ 96-well plates, with each plate serving as a replicate. For sorted subsets, each replicate PCR was loaded with around 200 ng genomic DNA, equivalent to approximately 33,000 T cell genomes. Purified libraries were quantified with a Qubit 3.0 fluorometer, sized on a Bioanalyzer 2100, and re-quantified with the KAPA Library Quantification kit. Every immunoSEQ 96-well plate was sequenced on a dedicated single-read 150-cycle Illumina NextSeq 550 flow cell. From the authors' description of their analysis: The immunoSEQ output contained only junctional sequences without quality scores, so filtering could not match that applied to full-length reads. Sequences were annotated with PyIR, a Python wrapper for IgBLAST v1.9, and V/J genes and CDR3 were assigned using IMGT germline references. Reads were removed for weak V/J assignments (E-value above 1e-6), missing CDR3, stop codons, out-of-frame junctions, or ambiguous translated residues. V3J clonotypes were defined as sequences sharing the same inferred V gene, J gene, and CDR3 amino acid sequence. To compute the percentage overlap between repertoires, the number of shared unique clonotypes was divided by the size of the smaller repertoire. Three approaches were used to assess repertoire richness: RTK rarefaction, the Chao1 estimator, and Recon v2.1 estimates of unobserved clonotypes. For all TCRbeta clonotypes obtained by the gDNA method from a handful of donors, generation probabilities were computed with OLGA. In its TCRdb copy, this immuneACCESS table keeps in-frame sequences only and misses some clones. Where compared with another copy, unresolved V genes explain less than half of these, and the others have no known cause. V, J and clone size are taken as reported in that table, and D and trimming were inferred from the DNA itself. The sample table holds 1.6 million or so clones, of which 97% to 99% were seen once. The ten largest clones capture 0.36% of the sample.

Healthy HIV-negative adults with no recently reported acute infections or vaccinations were included as donors. Only Caucasian adults living in Nashville, Tennessee, USA were represented among the donors. CD4+ T cells were enriched by magnetic negative selection, after which naive cells were positively selected on CD45RA and the negative fraction was taken as the memory subset. Blood was collected by leukapheresis, and PBMCs were isolated by Ficoll-Histopaque density gradient centrifugation and then cryopreserved in liquid nitrogen vapor phase. Purity and quantity of every magnetically sorted T cell population were checked by analytical flow cytometry. Each sorted fraction had its genomic DNA isolated and then quantified by UV absorbance on a Nanodrop 2000c.

The chain uses TRBV6-1 and TRBJ2-7; the best D guess is TRBD1, with 5 bases matching. The source material was naive CD4+ T cells sorted from blood. The sample's cell subset or site label, decoded: CD45RA+ positively selected. This TCR derives from a man aged 30 to 45 in good health. The encoded CDR3 is CASSSQGSRAYEQYF. The DNA sequence reads TGTGCCAGCAGCAGCCAGGGAAGTAGAGCCTACGAGCAGTACTTC.